These T cell receptor beta chains were read from a single sample in a study of blood T cell repertoires in COVID-19. Sequencing used immunoSEQ multiplex PCR; TCRdb keeps in-frame clones, though not all of them. The data hold about 69,000 clones, with 86% observed a single time. Sample: peripheral blood. These TCRs come from a man aged 25 to 40 with acute or convalescent COVID-19. Each CDR3 is given with its conserved first and last residue. A D gene is named only where the DNA matches it firmly. Clone sizes are given selectively: once, few, many, or a class where the clone is expanded.

V gene	D gene	clone size	CDR3 length	J gene	CDR3 DNA	CDR3 protein
TRBV13	TRBD1	NA	14	TRBJ2-7	TGTGCCAGCAGCACCCGGGACAGGGACTACGAGCAGTACTTC	CASSTRDRDYEQYF
TRBV5-4	TRBD1	NA	14	TRBJ1-4	TGTGCCAGCAGCTTGGATGCAGGGGGTGAAAAACTGTTTTTT	CASSLDAGGEKLFF
TRBV18	TRBD1	few	16	TRBJ1-1	TGTGCCAGCTCACCAACCCAGGAGGGGGCGAACACTGAAGCTTTCTTT	CASSPTQEGANTEAFF
TRBV4-1	TRBD1	NA	15	TRBJ1-1	TGCGCCAGCAGCCAAGCGGACAGGGGGAACACTGAAGCTTTCTTT	CASSQADRGNTEAFF
TRBV28	NA	NA	18	TRBJ1-5	TGTGCCAGCAGTCGGCCTCCAGGGGTAGGGTATAGCAATCAGCCCCAGCATTTT	CASSRPPGVGYSNQPQHF
TRBV25-1	TRBD1	NA	15	TRBJ1-2	TGTGCCAGCAGCGCGGCCCCGACAGGGCAGGATGGCTACACCTTC	CASSAAPTGQDGYTF
TRBV3-1/TRBV3-2	TRBD1	few	16	TRBJ1-3	TGTGCCAGCAGCTTACGGACAGGGACTTTTGGAAACACCATATATTTT	CASSLRTGTFGNTIYF
TRBV6-5	NA	NA	13	TRBJ1-2	TGTGCCAGCAGTTACCAGGCAGGTTATGGCTACACCTTC	CASSYQAGYGYTF
TRBV2	NA	NA	13	TRBJ1-1	TGTGCCAGCACCCAGGGGATGAACACTGAAGCTTTCTTT	CASTQGMNTEAFF
TRBV19	NA	once	14	TRBJ1-1	TGTGCCAGTAGGCCCGGGGGGGGGAACACTGAAGCTTTCTTT	CASRPGGGNTEAFF
TRBV15	TRBD1	NA	16	TRBJ2-5	TGTGCCACCAGCAGAACCTCACAGGGGGCCGGGGAGACCCAGTACTTC	CATSRTSQGAGETQYF
TRBV7-3	TRBD1	once	16	TRBJ1-2	TGTGCCAGCAGCCCGTTCCCCAGGGGGTTTAACTATGGCTACACCTTC	CASSPFPRGFNYGYTF
TRBV2	NA	NA	15	TRBJ1-6	TGTGCCAGCAGTAAAGGGACATCTCTCGATTCACCCCTCCACTTT	CASSKGTSLDSPLHF
TRBV27	TRBD1	NA	14	TRBJ2-5	TGTGCCAGCAGCGACAGGGGGCCTCAAGAGACCCAGTACTTC	CASSDRGPQETQYF
TRBV19	NA	NA	14	TRBJ2-2	TGTGCCAGTAGAGCCCCGGGAAACACCGGGGAGCTGTTTTTT	CASRAPGNTGELFF
TRBV15	NA	NA	16	TRBJ1-2	TGTGCCACCAGCAGAGATCCGACAGGTACTAACTATGGCTACACCTTC	CATSRDPTGTNYGYTF
TRBV5-6	TRBD1	NA	15	TRBJ1-5	TGTGCCAGCAGCCTGCTCAGACAGGGAAGTCAGCCCCAGCATTTT	CASSLLRQGSQPQHF
TRBV29-1	NA	NA	11	TRBJ2-1	TGCAGCGGCCGGGACTACAATGAGCAGTTCTTC	CSGRDYNEQFF
TRBV7-2	NA	NA	17	TRBJ2-6	TGTGCCAGCAGCCCCACCGGGACACGCTCTGGGGCCAACGTCCTGACTTTC	CASSPTGTRSGANVLTF
TRBV6-4	TRBD2	once	16	TRBJ2-3	TGTGCCAGCAGTTGGACTAGCGGGGGGCAGGCAGATACGCAGTATTTT	CASSWTSGGQADTQYF
TRBV11-2	NA	few	16	TRBJ1-4	TGTGCCAGCAGCTTAGGGGTACAGGGAGTGGCTGAAAAACTGTTTTTT	CASSLGVQGVAEKLFF
TRBV18	TRBD2	NA	15	TRBJ2-1	TGTGCCAGCTCACCACCGACTAGCGGGCACAATGAGCAGTTCTTC	CASSPPTSGHNEQFF
TRBV19	TRBD1	NA	14	TRBJ2-3	TGTGCCAGTAGCTACAGGGGACGCACAGATACGCAGTATTTT	CASSYRGRTDTQYF
TRBV19	TRBD1	NA	13	TRBJ2-7	TGTGCCAGCCGGGACAGACACTCCTACGAGCAGTACTTC	CASRDRHSYEQYF
TRBV2	NA	NA	13	TRBJ1-1	TGTGCCAGCAGCGTCGGACAGCTTCGAGAAGCTTTCTTT	CASSVGQLREAFF
TRBV11-2	TRBD2	NA	17	TRBJ2-5	TGTGCCAGCAGCACCCAGGGACTAGCGGGAGTGGGAGAGACCCAGTACTTC	CASSTQGLAGVGETQYF
TRBV20-1	NA	NA	14	TRBJ2-1	TGCAGTGCTAGTCAGGGGGGCGGTTACAATGAGCAGTTCTTC	CSASQGGGYNEQFF
TRBV5-1	TRBD1	NA	15	TRBJ1-1	TGCGCCAGCAGGAGACAGGGGTCAATGAACACTGAAGCTTTCTTT	CASRRQGSMNTEAFF
TRBV7-9	NA	NA	15	TRBJ1-2	TGTGCCAGCAGATTAGGGTCCGGGGTGAACTATGGCTACACCTTC	CASRLGSGVNYGYTF
TRBV13	TRBD1	NA	14	TRBJ2-5	TGTGCCAGCAGCTCAGACAGGGGTATTCAGACCCAGTACTTC	CASSSDRGIQTQYF
TRBV7-2	NA	NA	13	TRBJ2-1	TGTGCCAGCAGCTATAACAGGGTCAATGAGCAGTTCTTC	CASSYNRVNEQFF
TRBV2	TRBD1	NA	14	TRBJ2-2	TGTGCCACCAGGGGACAGGGGTACACCGGGGAGCTGTTTTTT	CATRGQGYTGELFF
TRBV10-3	TRBD2	NA	16	TRBJ2-2	TGTGCCATCAGTGAGTCGGGCGGGGGAACGGCCGGGGAGCTGTTTTTT	CAISESGGGTAGELFF
TRBV4-3	TRBD1	NA	14	TRBJ1-2	TGCGCCAGCAGCACGGACAGGGCAGTAGGAGGCTACACCTTC	CASSTDRAVGGYTF
TRBV11-1	NA	once	16	TRBJ2-3	TGTGCCAGCAGCTTTAGGACACGACCTAGCACAGATACGCAGTATTTT	CASSFRTRPSTDTQYF
TRBV12-3/TRBV12-4	NA	NA	13	TRBJ2-2	TGTGCCAGCACCCAGGACACGGGCGGGGAGCTGTTTTTT	CASTQDTGGELFF
TRBV6-5	NA	NA	13	TRBJ2-6	TGTGCCAGTTCCCGGGCTGGGGCCAACGTCCTGACTTTC	CASSRAGANVLTF
TRBV7-9	NA	NA	16	TRBJ1-6	TGTGCCAGCAGCTTAGCAGGTCAAGGGGATGGTTCACCCCTCCACTTT	CASSLAGQGDGSPLHF
TRBV2	TRBD1	NA	12	TRBJ2-1	TGTGCCAGCGGGACAGGGGGCCCTGAGCAGTTCTTC	CASGTGGPEQFF
TRBV7-2	NA	NA	15	TRBJ1-2	TGTGCCAGCAGCTTTCAAACAGGCCCTAACTATGGCTACACCTTC	CASSFQTGPNYGYTF
TRBV6-5	NA	NA	15	TRBJ1-6	TGTGCCAGCAGTTACGAGGGCACCTATAATTCACCCCTCCACTTT	CASSYEGTYNSPLHF